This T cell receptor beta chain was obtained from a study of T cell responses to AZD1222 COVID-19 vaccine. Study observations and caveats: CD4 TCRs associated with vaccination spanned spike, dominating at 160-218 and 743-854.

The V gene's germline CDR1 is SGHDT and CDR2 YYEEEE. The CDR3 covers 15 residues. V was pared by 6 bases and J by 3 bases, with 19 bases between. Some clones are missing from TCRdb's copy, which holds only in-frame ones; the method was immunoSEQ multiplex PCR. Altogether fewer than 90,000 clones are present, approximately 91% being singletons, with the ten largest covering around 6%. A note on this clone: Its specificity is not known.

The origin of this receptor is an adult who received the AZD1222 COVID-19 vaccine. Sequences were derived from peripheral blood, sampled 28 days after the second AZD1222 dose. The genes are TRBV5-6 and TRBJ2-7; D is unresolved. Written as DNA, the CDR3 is TGTGCCAGCATCATGATGACGGGTTCTCTCTACGAGCAGTACTTC. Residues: CASIMMTGSLYEQYF.